Below, 10 T cell receptor beta chains from the same sample are listed, as sequenced in a study of blood T cell repertoires in COVID-19. TCRdb keeps only in-frame clones here, not all; method: immunoSEQ multiplex PCR. The sample lists some 110,000 clones, roughly four fifths occurring once. Sample: peripheral blood. The receptors derive from a man between 65 and 85 years old with acute or convalescent COVID-19.

The rearrangement joins TRBV5-1 to TRBJ1-1; 9 nucleotides line up with TRBD1. The V and J ends lost 0 bases and 0 bases, in that order; junction bases with no gene match: 9. Germline lookup yields CDR1 SGHRS and CDR2 YFSETQ. The CDR3 extends over 18 amino acids. This chain's CDR3 is CASSLAPGTGIMNTEAFF. In nucleotides, the CDR3 is TGCGCCAGCAGCTTGGCCCCCGGGACAGGGATTATGAACACTGAAGCTTTCTTT.

The chain recombines TRBV7-2 with TRBJ2-7; TRBD2 matches at 10 bases. This CDR3 has 18 amino acids. Looked up from germline, CDR1 is SGHTA and CDR2 is FQGNSA. The junction had 14 bases not matched to a gene; V was cut back by 4 bases and J by 2 bases. CDR3 DNA: TGTGCCAGCAGCTCAAGGGCACCTAGCGGGAGCATAACCTACGAGCAGTACTTC. This encodes CASSSRAPSGSITYEQYF.

This chain uses TRBV3-1 (or the pseudogene TRBV3-2) with TRBJ2-3; 11 bases agree with TRBD2. This CDR3 region has 17 residues. The junction had 9 bases not matched to a gene; V was cut back by 1 base and J by 6 bases. Germline V gene sequence: CDR1 LGHDT, CDR2 YNNKEL (reference sequence). In nucleotides, the CDR3 is TGTGCCAGCAGCCAAGGCGGGACTAGCGGCGTCCCGGATACGCAGTATTTT. Translated, it gives CASSQGGTSGVPDTQYF.

The CDR3 spells CASSSRGGMPDTQYF. The CDR3 DNA sequence: TGTGCCAGCAGTTCCCGGGGGGGAATGCCAGATACGCAGTATTTT. The chain uses TRBV6-5 and TRBJ2-3; 8 positions match TRBD2. Trimming at V came to 4 bases and at J to 4 bases, leaving 7 bases not matched to a gene. The CDR3 length is 15 residues. Germline V gives CDR1 MNHEY, CDR2 SVGAGI.

This sequence joins TRBV6-1 and TRBJ2-3; a possible D gene is TRBD1 (7 bases). Germline CDR1 MNHNS, CDR2 SASEGT. V dropped 4 bases and J dropped 6 bases, with 20 bases sitting between them. The CDR3 is 16 residues long. The CDR3 is CASSVRQGGGRDTQYF. CDR3 coding DNA: TGTGCCAGCAGTGTCCGACAGGGAGGAGGGAGGGATACGCAGTATTTT.

The chain carries TRBV6-5 and TRBJ2-1, with 14 bases that match TRBD2. V gave up 7 bases and J gave up 15 bases; unmatched junction bases: 11. Germline CDR1 and CDR2: MNHEY and SVGAGI. The CDR3 is 14 amino acids. The CDR3 sequence: CASTGTSGGLMGFF. The DNA of the CDR3 is TGTGCCAGCACTGGGACTAGCGGGGGCCTAATGGGGTTCTTC.

This chain joins TRBV7-9 and TRBJ1-1; possibly TRBD1 for D (6 bases). The CDR3 runs to 14 residues. Germline CDR1 reads SEHNR; CDR2 reads FQNEAQ (reference sequence). V was pared by 10 bases and J by 4 bases, with 19 bases between. CDR3: CATQVGQTSTEAFF. Here the CDR3 DNA reads TGTGCCACCCAGGTCGGACAGACATCCACTGAAGCTTTCTTT. Full variable domain (rest looked up from reference TRBV7-9 and TRBJ1-1): DTGVSQNPRHKITKRGQNVTFRCDPISEHNRLYWYRQTLGQGPEFLTYFQNEAQLEKSRLLSDRFSAERPKGSFSTLEIQRTEQGDSAMYLCATQVGQTSTEAFFGQGTRLTVV.

This chain connects TRBV9 to TRBJ2-7; 9 bases are shared with TRBD2. The CDR3 has 15 residues. V lost 0 bases, J lost 4 bases, and 5 bases stayed unmatched. Germline V gene lookup returns CDR1 SGDLS and CDR2 YYNGEE. Here the CDR3 DNA reads TGTGCCAGCAGCGTAGCTTTAGCGGGAGAATACGAGCAGTACTTC. It is translated as CASSVALAGEYEQYF.

A word on this clone: Relative to the germline gene, one junction end is altered; a read error may explain this. This chain uses TRBV11-2 with TRBJ2-1, with a weak D call TRBD2 (7 bases). In germline, CDR1 is SGHAT, CDR2 FQNNGV. The CDR3 extends over 15 amino acids. The CDR3 reads CASTLRGGSYNEQFF. CDR3 nucleotide sequence: TGTGCCAGCACCTTAAGGGGGGGGTCGTACAATGAGCAGTTCTTC.

This clone was observed a few times. The gene calls are TRBV6-5 and TRBJ2-2; D gene ambiguous. The CDR3 length is 15 residues. Between the trimmed V and J ends, which lost 6 bases and 3 bases, there was a span of 14 bases. The germline V gene encodes CDR1 MNHEY and CDR2 SVGAGI. The CDR3 DNA follows: TGTGCCAGCAGCTCACGCCCGGGTGACACCGGGGAGCTGTTTTTT. It encodes CASSSRPGDTGELFF.